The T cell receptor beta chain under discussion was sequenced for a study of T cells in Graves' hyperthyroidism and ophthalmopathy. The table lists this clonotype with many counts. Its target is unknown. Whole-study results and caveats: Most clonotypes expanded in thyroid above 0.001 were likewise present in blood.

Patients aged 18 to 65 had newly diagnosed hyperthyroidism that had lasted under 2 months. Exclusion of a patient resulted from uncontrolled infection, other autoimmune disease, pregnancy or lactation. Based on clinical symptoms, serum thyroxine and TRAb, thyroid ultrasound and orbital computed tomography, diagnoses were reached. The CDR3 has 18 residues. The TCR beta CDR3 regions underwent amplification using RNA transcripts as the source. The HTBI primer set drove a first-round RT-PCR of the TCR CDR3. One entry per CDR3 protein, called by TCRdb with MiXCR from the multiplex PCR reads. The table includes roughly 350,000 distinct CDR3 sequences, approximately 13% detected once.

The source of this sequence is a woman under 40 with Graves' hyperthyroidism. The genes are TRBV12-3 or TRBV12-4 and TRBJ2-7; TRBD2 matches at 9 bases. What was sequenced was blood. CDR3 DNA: TGTGCTCCCCTCCCACCCTCTCCACTAGCGGGCTTCAACTACGAGCAGTACTTC. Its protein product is CAPLPPSPLAGFNYEQYF.